The rows below give T cell receptor beta chains drawn from one sample of a study of CD8+ T cells in alopecia areata. Using immunoSEQ multiplex PCR, the repertoire was profiled, and TCRdb retains in-frame clones only, with some absent. The sample lists 150,000 to 200,000 clones, more than 55% occurring once. The source material was CD4+ T cells sorted from blood, sampled at roughly week 49, from a patient treated with tofacitinib. These TCRs come from a human donor with alopecia areata. Each CDR3 is given with its conserved first and last residue. The order of the fields is clone size, J gene, V gene, D gene, CDR3 DNA, CDR3 protein. A D gene is named only where the DNA matches it firmly. Only part of the rows carry a size: once, few, many, or a class if the clone is expanded.

abundance: few
j_gene: TRBJ2-7
v_gene: TRBV27
d_gene: NA
CDR3nt: TGTGCCAGCAGCCCCGTCCGGGGACGCAACGAGCAGTACTTC
CDR3aa: CASSPVRGRNEQYF

abundance: NA
j_gene: TRBJ1-1
v_gene: TRBV30
d_gene: TRBD1
CDR3nt: TGTGCCTGGAGGAAAACAGGGGGAATGAACACTGAAGCTTTCTTT
CDR3aa: CAWRKTGGMNTEAFF

abundance: NA
j_gene: TRBJ1-2
v_gene: TRBV4-3
d_gene: NA
CDR3nt: TGCGCCAGCAGCCAAGTAGTGTCCGAGGGTAGGGGTGGCTACACCTTC
CDR3aa: CASSQVVSEGRGGYTF

abundance: NA
j_gene: TRBJ1-5
v_gene: TRBV6-6
d_gene: TRBD1
CDR3nt: TGTGCCAGCAGGACAGGGAGGGGCAATCAGCCCCAGCATTTT
CDR3aa: CASRTGRGNQPQHF

abundance: NA
j_gene: TRBJ2-5
v_gene: TRBV4-3
d_gene: NA
CDR3nt: TGCGCCAGCAGCCAGGCGCTTACACAAGAGACCCAGTACTTC
CDR3aa: CASSQALTQETQYF

abundance: NA
j_gene: TRBJ1-2
v_gene: TRBV5-6
d_gene: NA
CDR3nt: TGTGCCAGCAGCGTGACCCCGGCCCTCTACTATGGCTACACCTTC
CDR3aa: CASSVTPALYYGYTF

abundance: few
j_gene: TRBJ1-2
v_gene: TRBV10-3
d_gene: TRBD1
CDR3nt: TGTGCCACAACCACAGGGGAAGTCGGCTACACCTTC
CDR3aa: CATTTGEVGYTF

abundance: NA
j_gene: TRBJ2-2
v_gene: TRBV4-3
d_gene: NA
CDR3nt: TGCGCCAGCAGCCAAGACGGCGGGCTGGGAACGAACACCGGGGAGCTGTTTTTT
CDR3aa: CASSQDGGLGTNTGELFF

abundance: NA
j_gene: TRBJ2-5
v_gene: TRBV29-1
d_gene: NA
CDR3nt: TGCAGCGTTGAACTCGGATTACCCCCAGAAGAGACCCAGTACTTC
CDR3aa: CSVELGLPPEETQYF

abundance: once
j_gene: TRBJ1-5
v_gene: TRBV27
d_gene: TRBD1
CDR3nt: TGTGCCAGCAGTCTAGGGACAGGGCTTAGCAATCAGCCCCAGCATTTT
CDR3aa: CASSLGTGLSNQPQHF